These 12 T cell receptor beta chains were sequenced from one sample in a study of blood T cells in healthy people across ages. Alongside a J-beta primer mix, a sample-barcoded 5' primer served in a second PCR lasting roughly 6 to 11 cycles. TCRdb re-called the 5' RACE reads with MiXCR, one entry per CDR3 protein. Counted here are approximately 1,000,000 distinct CDR3 sequences, more than 30% occurring once; the ten biggest clones make up roughly 14%. The sample was blood. The receptors were sampled from a man between 18 and 35 years old in good health.

In DNA form, the CDR3 reads TGCAGTGCGGATACAGGGGCCATCGGGAACCAAGAGACCCAGTACTTC. This gives the protein CSADTGAIGNQETQYF. This rearrangement joins TRBV20-1 to TRBJ2-5; 7 nucleotides line up with TRBD1. Germline lookup yields CDR1 DFQATT and CDR2 SNEGSKA (reference sequence). The CDR3 runs 16 residues. Trimming at V came to 6 bases and at J to 0 bases, leaving 13 bases not matched to a gene.

The chain links TRBV4-3 to TRBJ2-2; no definite D call. Germline V gene sequence: CDR1 LGHNA, CDR2 YSLEER. V lost 0 bases to trimming and J lost 3 bases, with 11 bases between them. This CDR3 has 16 residues. CDR3 DNA: TGCGCCAGCAGCCAAGATCTCTGGGGATACACCGGGGAGCTGTTTTTT. It is translated as CASSQDLWGYTGELFF.

The gene calls are TRBV6-6 and TRBJ2-5; no clear D. The J call may be incorrect, as the DNA end agrees better with TRBJ2-1. The CDR3 sequence is 11 residues long. From germline, CDR1 is MNHNY and CDR2 SVGAGI (reference sequence). The CDR3 bases are TGTGCCAGCACAGCCAAAGAGACCCAGTTCTTC. Protein sequence: CASTAKETQFF.

Concerning this clonotype itself: A clone one base away is much larger, so this may be a read error. The CDR3 DNA reads as TGTGTCAGCAGCCAAGATATGGGAGAGACCCAGTACTTC. Amino acid sequence: CVSSQDMGETQYF. This chain links TRBV4-2 with TRBJ2-5; D not certain. Germline values: CDR1 LGHNA, CDR2 YNFKEQ. The CDR3 extends over 13 amino acids.

The genes are TRBV6-1 and TRBJ1-1; TRBD1 might be the D (6 bases). The CDR3 sequence is 14 residues long. In germline, CDR1 is MNHNS, CDR2 SASEGT. Trimming shortened V by 7 bases and J by 3 bases, and 15 bases separated the two germline ends. The CDR3 loop is CASIRKGVYTEAFF. The CDR3 DNA follows: TGTGCCAGCATCCGTAAGGGGGTCTACACTGAAGCTTTCTTT.

This sequence joins TRBV12-5 and TRBJ2-2, with D perhaps TRBD1 or TRBD2 (5 bases each). This CDR3 region has 14 residues. Germline CDR1 LGHNT, CDR2 FRNRAP. The ends were cut back, 7 bases at V and 1 base at J, with 10 bases in the middle. CDR3 protein: CASVRDGNTGELFF. The CDR3 DNA reads TGTGCTAGTGTCAGGGACGGGAACACCGGGGAGCTGTTTTTT.

This clonotype has a handful of counts. This rearrangement joins TRBV4-3 to TRBJ1-6; 9 bases match TRBD1. Trimming cost V 1 base and J 4 bases; bases outside gene matches: 5. CDR1 is LGHNA and CDR2 is YSLEER in the germline V gene. The CDR3 is 17 amino acids. The CDR3 protein is CASSQGKGQGYNSPLHF. Here the CDR3 DNA reads TGCGCCAGCAGCCAAGGAAAGGGACAGGGTTATAATTCACCCCTCCACTTT.

The rearrangement uses TRBV6-5 and TRBJ2-7, with 11 bases fitting TRBD2. CDR1 and CDR2 from the germline V gene are MNHEY and SVGAGI. The CDR3 is 15 amino acids. The ends lost 6 bases at V and 0 bases at J; junction bases unmatched: 4. As DNA, the CDR3 is TGTGCCAGCAGAACTAGCGGGAGTAGCTCCTACGAGCAGTACTTC. This translates into CASRTSGSSSYEQYF.

This chain uses TRBV5-1 with TRBJ1-1; 7 positions agree with TRBD1. Per the germline V gene, CDR1 is SGHRS and CDR2 is YFSETQ. The CDR3 contains 14 residues. Trimming at V came to 2 bases and at J to 6 bases, leaving 7 bases not matched to a gene. CDR3 amino acids: CASSFKQGCAEAFF. CDR3 nucleotides: TGCGCCAGCAGCTTCAAACAGGGGTGCGCTGAAGCTTTCTTT.

J is TRBJ1-2 and V is TRBV12-3 or TRBV12-4; D ambiguous. Trimming left V 5 bases short and J 2 bases short, with 12 bases between. The CDR3 extends over 14 amino acids. DNA for the CDR3: TGTGCCAGCAGTCCCGGGTACAGAAACTATGGCTACACCTTC. Amino acid sequence: CASSPGYRNYGYTF.

The chain joins TRBV6-2 or TRBV6-3 to TRBJ2-2; D is unclear. The CDR3 covers 12 residues. The germline V and J ends were trimmed by 2 bases and 6 bases, with 4 bases remaining between them. In germline, CDR1 is MNHEY, CDR2 SVGEGT. In nucleotides, the CDR3 is TGTGCCAGCAGTTACATGCCCGGGGAGCTGTTTTTT. Translating gives CASSYMPGELFF.

The table lists this clonotype with many counts. The genes are TRBV7-9 and TRBJ2-5; D call uncertain. Germline V gives CDR1 SEHNR, CDR2 FQNEAQ (reference sequence). The ends were cut back, 6 bases at V and 2 bases at J, with 4 bases in the middle. The CDR3 runs 11 residues. DNA for the CDR3: TGTGCCAGCAGGGAACAAGAGACCCAGTACTTC. This translates into CASREQETQYF. Full variable domain (outside the CDR3, taken from reference TRBV7-9 and TRBJ2-5): DTGVSQNPRHKITKRGQNVTFRCDPISEHNRLYWYRQTLGQGPEFLTYFQNEAQLEKSRLLSDRFSAERPKGSFSTLEIQRTEQGDSAMYLCASREQETQYFGPGTRLLVL.